Below are 14 T cell receptor beta chains sequenced from a single sample in a study of T cell clonality in common variable immunodeficiency. Only in-frame clones appear in the TCRdb table, and some are missing; sequencing was by immunoSEQ multiplex PCR. Observed in the sample are roughly 48,000 clones, none of them singletons. Sequenced material: peripheral blood mononuclear cells. The receptor source for this set is a person between 18 and 75 years old in good health.

This clone has ten or more counts. The read falls 3 residues short of the CDR3 end, and the missing part is taken from the germline J gene. The chain employs TRBV20-1 and TRBJ1-6; 7 bases align to TRBD1. The length of the CDR3 is 15 residues. Germline CDR1 reads DFQATT; CDR2 reads SNEGSKA (reference sequence). The V gene end was trimmed by 3 bases and the J gene end by 5 bases; junction bases not matched to a gene: 7. The CDR3 sequence: CSARSQGVDNSPLHF. CDR3 DNA (partial): TGCAGTGCTAGGAGCCAGGGGGTGGATAATTCACCC.

On this clone: Sequence at one end of the junction differs from germline and may be a read error. The read terminates 3 residues ahead of where the CDR3 ends, so the germline J gene completes it. The chain joins TRBV19 to TRBJ2-3, with D maybe TRBD2 (5 bases). The CDR3 is 15 residues long. The germline V gene has CDR1 LNHDA and CDR2 SQIVND (reference sequence). CDR3 amino acids: CVSSLSGLNNQPQYF. The DNA read from the CDR3 is TGTGTCAGTAGTCTGTCGGGGTTGAACAATCAGCCG.

The sample holds many counts of this clone. Incomplete CDR3 DNA: TGCAGTGCTAAGGGGACAGGGGGAAAAGAGACC. This encodes CSAKGTGGKET. The whole CDR3 reads CSAKGTGGKETQYF. V and J are TRBV20-1 and TRBJ2-5; the match to TRBD1 covers 11 bases. The sequence runs out 3 residues before the end of the CDR3; the remainder is reconstructed from the germline J gene. This CDR3 comprises 14 residues. Germline V gene sequence: CDR1 DFQATT, CDR2 SNEGSKA (reference sequence). Trimming removed 4 bases from V and 3 bases from J; junction bases left unmatched: 4.

For this clone: The observed sequence ends 3 residues before the CDR3 terminus, with the missing tail filled in from the germline J gene. The chain uses TRBV29-1 and TRBJ1-2; D call uncertain. V was clipped by 2 bases and J by 2 bases, with 6 bases between them. This CDR3 is built from 12 residues. Germline V gene lookup returns CDR1 SQVTM and CDR2 ANQGSEA. CDR3 residues: CSVEKGNYGYTF. CDR3 DNA (partial): TGCAGCGTTGAAAAGGGCAACTATGGC.

There are many counts of this clone. The CDR3 end lies 3 residues beyond the end of the read and is filled in from the germline J gene. The chain is built from TRBV29-1 and TRBJ2-1, with D perhaps matching TRBD1 (5 bases). Trimming cost V 1 base and J 1 base, with 20 bases left between them. The CDR3 contains 18 residues. Per the germline V gene, CDR1 is SQVTM and CDR2 is ANQGSEA. The sequenced part of the CDR3 DNA is TGCAGCGTTGAAGGCGTAGGCTCAGGGAAAAGGTCCTACAATGAG. Protein product: CSVEGVGSGKRSYNE. The whole CDR3 protein reads CSVEGVGSGKRSYNEQFF.

This clone was picked up a small number of times. Partial CDR3 DNA: TGTGCCAGCGCTGCGGGACAGGACAGGGGACATGGC. This sequence encodes CASAAGQDRGHG. The entire CDR3 protein reads CASAAGQDRGHGYTF. The V call is TRBV19, the J call TRBJ1-2; TRBD1 aligns across 9 bases. The read stops 3 residues short of the end of the CDR3; the missing end is completed from the germline J gene. J lost 6 bases, V lost 9 bases, and 14 bases had no gene match. This CDR3 is built from 15 residues. From germline, CDR1 is LNHDA and CDR2 SQIVND (reference sequence).

There are many counts of this clone. Coverage ceases 3 residues before the CDR3 finishes, and the germline J gene fills in the end. The chain uses TRBV4-2 and TRBJ2-3; D possibly corresponds to TRBD2 (6 bases). Germline assignment: CDR1 LGHNA and CDR2 YNFKEQ. The CDR3 is 15 amino acids. The V and J ends lost 1 base and 4 bases respectively, with 12 bases between them. The CDR3 DNA, read in part, is TGTGCCAGCAGCCAAGTAACCGGGACTTCAGATACG. Translation: CASSQVTGTSDT. From start to end, the CDR3 is CASSQVTGTSDTQYF.

This clone has a count of ten or more. The observed sequence ends 3 residues before the CDR3 terminus, with the missing tail filled in from the germline J gene. The chain uses TRBV5-4 and TRBJ2-3; 12 bases match TRBD1. Germline CDR1 reads SGHNT; CDR2 reads YYREEE (reference sequence). After removal of 2 bases from V and 5 bases from J, the junction contained 6 bases not matched to a gene. The length of the CDR3 is 16 residues. The CDR3 bases that were read are TGTGCCAGCAGCTTAAGGGACAGGGGGCCGGGAGATACG. Protein product: CASSLRDRGPGDT. The complete CDR3 sequence is CASSLRDRGPGDTQYF.

In its sample, this clone was seen many times. The read finishes 3 residues shy of the CDR3 end, and the germline J gene is used to complete it. This rearrangement joins TRBV11-2 to TRBJ1-1; possibly TRBD1 for D (5 bases). The CDR3 runs 12 residues. V gave up 8 bases and J gave up 7 bases, with 14 bases separating them. Germline V lookup: CDR1 SGHAT, CDR2 FQNNGV. CDR3 DNA, as far as it was read: TGTGCCAGCGGCAGGGAAAGAGGTGAA. Amino acids: CASGRERGE. The full CDR3 protein reads CASGRERGEAFF.

This clone was counted many times. Read sequence stops 3 residues before the CDR3 end, and the germline J gene provides the missing end. The V call is TRBV19, the J call TRBJ1-4, with a possible D match to TRBD1 (6 bases). Trimming pared 6 bases from V and 6 bases from J, leaving 17 bases between. The CDR3 runs to 15 residues. CDR1 and CDR2 (germline): LNHDA, SQIVND (reference sequence). The part of the CDR3 DNA that was read is TGTGCCAGTAGCCGGGGTGGCAGGGGAGATGAAAAA. Its protein is CASSRGGRGDEK. The full CDR3 sequence reads CASSRGGRGDEKLFF.

Ten or more counts support this clone. The read gets to within 3 residues of the CDR3 end, and the germline J gene fills in the rest. The rearrangement joins TRBV30 to TRBJ2-7; possible D gene TRBD2, 5 bases. Germline loops: CDR1 GTSNPN, CDR2 SVGIG (reference sequence). Deletions cut 0 bases from V and 5 bases from J, with 8 bases between. The CDR3 contains 12 residues. This CDR3 reads CAWSVRADEQYF. The part of the CDR3 DNA that was read is TGTGCCTGGAGTGTACGAGCGGACGAG.

This clone appeared many times. Read data end 3 residues before the CDR3 end; the end is taken from the germline J gene. This chain joins TRBV19 and TRBJ1-1, with D hard to call. The CDR3 sequence is 13 residues long. Germline CDR1 LNHDA, CDR2 SQIVND (reference sequence). Trimming took 4 bases from V and 6 from J, leaving 12 bases between them. The CDR3 DNA, read in part, is TGTGCCAGTAGTACCAGATATCTGGCTGAA. It is translated as CASSTRYLAE. The full CDR3 protein is CASSTRYLAEAFF.

Comments on this clone: The read terminates 3 residues ahead of where the CDR3 ends, so the germline J gene completes it. This chain joins TRBV19 and TRBJ1-5; D is uncertain. The germline CDR1 and CDR2 sequences are LNHDA and SQIVND (reference sequence). The germline V and J ends were trimmed by 2 bases and 2 bases, with 4 bases remaining between them. CDR3 length equals 13 residues. The DNA read from the CDR3 is TGTGCCAGTAGTATAATAGGCAATCAGCCC. Protein sequence: CASSIIGNQP. The entire CDR3 reads CASSIIGNQPQHF. The variable domain in full, with the rest retrieved from reference TRBV19 and TRBJ1-5, is DGGITQSPKYLFRKEGQNVTLSCEQNLNHDAMYWYRQDPGQGLRLIYYSQIVNDFQKGDIAEGYSVSREKKESFPLTVTSAQKNPTAFYLCASSIIGNQPQHFGDGTRLSIL.

This clone appeared many times. Read data end 3 residues before the CDR3 end; the end is taken from the germline J gene. The chain couples TRBV19 to TRBJ1-1; D ambiguous. The V end lost 3 bases, the J end lost 3 bases, and 11 bases lay between the germline ends. Germline V gives CDR1 LNHDA, CDR2 SQIVND (reference sequence). CDR3 size: 14 residues. The CDR3 DNA, read in part, is TGTGCCAGTAGTATTAGGGTGACGGACACTGAA. It specifies CASSIRVTDTE. The CDR3 in its entirety is CASSIRVTDTEAFF.